These 12 T cell receptor beta chains were all obtained from the same sample, sequenced in a study of cytomegalovirus exposure and HLA in healthy donors. The PCR employed 60 Vbeta primers together with 13 Jbeta primers. Produced via immunoSEQ multiplex PCR; TCRdb's table is partial and in-frame only. In total, the table holds 150,000 to 200,000 clones. Material: PBMCs. The receptor set was obtained from a woman in her sixties in good health and CMV-seronegative.

This chain joins TRBV5-1 and TRBJ1-2; D is perhaps TRBD1 (6 bases). Trimming took off 0 bases at V and 6 bases at J, with 6 bases between the two ends. Looked up from germline, CDR1 is SGHRS and CDR2 is YFSETQ. The CDR3 is made up of 12 amino acids. In DNA form, the CDR3 reads TGCGCCAGCAGCTTGGCAGGGGATGGCTACACCTTC. Its translation: CASSLAGDGYTF.

V gene TRBV5-5 combines with J gene TRBJ2-7; 12 bases agree with TRBD2. The CDR3 sequence is 17 residues long. The V segment lost 1 base and the J segment 3 bases; nucleotides outside the gene matches: 8. Germline lookup yields CDR1 SGHKS and CDR2 YYEKEE (reference sequence). The CDR3 spells CASSLLEKLAGGYEQYF. The DNA for the CDR3 is TGTGCCAGCAGCTTGTTAGAGAAACTAGCGGGAGGCTACGAGCAGTACTTC.

Notes on this clone: Other DNA sequences in this sample translate to the same CDR3. This chain uses TRBV11-3 with TRBJ1-1, with D perhaps TRBD1 (5 bases). Germline V gives CDR1 SGHNT, CDR2 YENEEA. The CDR3 is 14 amino acids. V shed 5 bases and J shed 0 bases, with 10 bases lying between them. CDR3 sequence: CASSPGGMNTEAFF. The CDR3 DNA follows: TGTGCCAGCAGCCCCGGGGGGATGAACACTGAAGCTTTCTTT. The complete variable domain, with remaining parts taken from reference TRBV11-3 and TRBJ1-1, reads EAGVVQSPRYKIIEKKQPVAFWCNPISGHNTLYWYLQNLGQGPELLIRYENEEAVDDSQLPKDRFSAERLKGVDSTLKIQPAELGDSAVYLCASSPGGMNTEAFFGQGTRLTVV.

The genes are TRBV5-1 and TRBJ2-5, with D possibly matching TRBD2 (6 bases). This CDR3 has 16 residues. The V and J ends lost 6 bases and 6 bases respectively, with 24 bases between them. Germline V lookup: CDR1 SGHRS, CDR2 YFSETQ. This chain's CDR3 is CASTRVLEGRPKTQYF. The DNA of the CDR3 is TGCGCCAGCACCCGGGTCTTGGAGGGCCGCCCTAAGACCCAGTACTTC.

This sequence joins TRBV28 and TRBJ2-1; 10 bases fit TRBD2. V lost 4 bases, J lost 7 bases, and 16 bases stayed unmatched. The V gene's germline CDR1 is MDHEN and CDR2 SYDVKM. The CDR3 totals 18 residues. In nucleotides, the CDR3 is TGTGCCAGCAGTTCCTGGACTAGCGGTCTCCCTTGGGGGAATGAGCAGTTCTTC. Translation gives CASSSWTSGLPWGNEQFF.

The J gene is TRBJ1-5, the V gene TRBV6-6; 7 bases align to TRBD1. Losses at the gene ends were 7 bases for V and 3 bases for J; bases not matched to a gene: 9. CDR3 size: 15 residues. The germline V gene encodes CDR1 MNHNY and CDR2 SVGAGI (reference sequence). The chain's CDR3 is CASTNRGKNNQPQHF. The CDR3 DNA follows: TGTGCCAGCACAAACAGGGGTAAGAACAATCAGCCCCAGCATTTT.

The J gene is TRBJ1-1, the V gene TRBV5-1; D is undetermined. The germline CDR1 and CDR2 sequences are SGHRS and YFSETQ. Trimming removed 5 bases from V and 1 base from J, with 18 bases in between. This CDR3 contains 16 residues. As DNA, the CDR3 is TGCGCCAGCAGACGTCTAGTGGAGATCAGGAACACTGAAGCTTTCTTT. Translation: CASRRLVEIRNTEAFF.

The chain employs TRBV11-1 and TRBJ2-1; 7 positions match TRBD2. The germline V gene has CDR1 SGHAT and CDR2 FQDESV (reference sequence). V was clipped by 6 bases and J by 2 bases; unmatched bases: 7. This CDR3 has 15 residues. Written as DNA, the CDR3 is TGTGCCAGCAGTACGGGCGGGAGCACCTACAATGAGCAGTTCTTC. Protein: CASSTGGSTYNEQFF.

CDR3 sequence reads: CASSFSILRVHDEQFF. The CDR3 DNA reads as TGTGCCAGCAGTTTCAGTATTTTGAGGGTTCATGATGAGCAGTTCTTC. The chain is built from TRBV2 and TRBJ2-1; weak D call: TRBD2 (5 bases). The CDR3 is 16 amino acids. Germline V gene data show CDR1 as SNHLY and CDR2 as FYNNEI. With 5 bases removed from V and 8 bases from J, the gap between germline ends came to 22 bases.

This chain uses TRBV6-4 with TRBJ2-7, with 13 positions matching TRBD2. Germline loops: CDR1 MRHNA, CDR2 SNTAGT. The CDR3 runs to 18 residues. Trimming cost V 0 bases and J 3 bases; bases outside gene matches: 8. CDR3 sequence: CASSDSSTSGGEDYEQYF. CDR3 sequence (DNA): TGTGCCAGCAGTGACTCATCAACTAGCGGGGGGGAAGACTACGAGCAGTACTTC.

The J gene is TRBJ1-2, the V gene TRBV5-4, with 7 bases lining up with TRBD1. Germline V gene lookup returns CDR1 SGHNT and CDR2 YYREEE (reference sequence). The CDR3 extends over 14 amino acids. V gave up 7 bases and J gave up 5 bases; unmatched junction bases: 11. The CDR3 region has the DNA TGTGCCAGCGGTCGGACAGGCCAATCTTATGGCTACACCTTC. Its translation is CASGRTGQSYGYTF.

The chain links TRBV5-1 to TRBJ2-1, with 9 bases lining up with TRBD1. The V gene's germline CDR1 is SGHRS and CDR2 YFSETQ. With V trimmed by 3 bases and J by 4 bases, 2 bases remained unmatched. The CDR3 has 14 residues. CDR3 sequence (DNA): TGCGCCAGCAGCTGGGGACAGGGTTACAATGAGCAGTTCTTC. Translation: CASSWGQGYNEQFF.